Below are 16 T cell receptor beta chains sequenced from a single sample in a study of blood T cell repertoires in COVID-19. Generated by immunoSEQ multiplex PCR, the TCRdb table keeps only in-frame clones and is missing some. The data contain about 350,000 clones, 88% of them singletons. Material for sequencing was PBMCs or T cells enriched from blood (not recorded which). Receptors were obtained from a woman aged 25 to 45 who had been exposed to COVID-19.

The CDR3 region has the DNA TGTGCCAGCAGCCGGGACAGGGTGATCGGCGAGCAGTACTTC. It encodes CASSRDRVIGEQYF. The rearrangement joins TRBV28 to TRBJ2-7; TRBD1 aligns across 9 bases. The germline V gene encodes CDR1 MDHEN and CDR2 SYDVKM. CDR3 length: 14 amino acids. The ends lost 6 bases at V and 6 bases at J; junction bases unmatched: 9. Full variable domain (missing parts from reference TRBV28 and TRBJ2-7): DVKVTQSSRYLVKRTGEKVFLECVQDMDHENMFWYRQDPGLGLRLIYFSYDVKMKEKGDIPEGYSVSREKKERFSLILESASTNQTSMYLCASSRDRVIGEQYFGPGTRLTVT.

The rearrangement uses TRBV19 and TRBJ1-1; D is uncertain. The CDR3 is made up of 13 amino acids. V lost 6 bases and J 1 base, leaving 9 bases between the germline ends. The V gene's germline CDR1 is LNHDA and CDR2 SQIVND (reference sequence). This CDR3 is CASSQQRNTEAFF. CDR3 in DNA: TGTGCCAGTAGCCAACAGAGGAACACTGAAGCTTTCTTT.

This chain joins TRBV18 and TRBJ1-5; TRBD1 agrees at 7 bases. The trim removed 3 bases at V and 5 bases at J, leaving 4 bases unmatched. Per the germline V gene, CDR1 is KGHSH and CDR2 is LQKENI. The CDR3 is 14 amino acids. The CDR3 sequence: CASSPRGQDQPQHF. The DNA of the CDR3 is TGTGCCAGCTCACCGAGGGGGCAGGATCAGCCCCAGCATTTT.

V usage is TRBV6-5 and J usage is TRBJ1-5; 8 positions match TRBD1. CDR1 is MNHEY and CDR2 is SVGAGI in the germline V gene. The CDR3 has 13 residues. J gave up 9 bases and V 5 bases, and 6 bases lay outside the gene matches. The CDR3 coding sequence is TGTGCCAGCAGTAGGGACAGGATGGGGCCCCAGCATTTT. This gives the protein CASSRDRMGPQHF.

The CDR3 DNA follows: TGTGCCAGCAGCCAATCAGGGGCGAGTAATGAAAAACTGTTTTTT. Translation gives CASSQSGASNEKLFF. V is TRBV13 and J is TRBJ1-4, with a weak D call TRBD1 (6 bases). The CDR3 contains 15 residues. CDR1 and CDR2 (germline): PRHDT, FYEKMQ (reference sequence). Deletions cut 5 bases from V and 4 bases from J, with 14 bases between.

This clone was seen just once. The V call is TRBV9, the J call TRBJ1-1, with TRBD1 matching over 9 bases. J lost 5 bases, V lost 5 bases, and 13 bases had no gene match. Germline lookup yields CDR1 SGDLS and CDR2 YYNGEE. CDR3 length: 16 amino acids. Here the CDR3 reads CASRPGTGPQGTEAFF. In DNA form, the CDR3 reads TGTGCCAGCAGGCCCGGGACAGGGCCCCAGGGAACTGAAGCTTTCTTT.

The rearrangement links TRBV28 to TRBJ2-3, with D perhaps TRBD1 (5 bases). Germline V CDR1 and CDR2: MDHEN, SYDVKM. Deletions cut 4 bases from V and 9 bases from J, with 14 bases between. This CDR3 comprises 13 residues. CDR3: CASSSPRSGTQYF. Written as DNA, the CDR3 is TGTGCCAGCAGTTCTCCCCGATCAGGGACGCAGTATTTT. Full variable domain (missing parts from reference TRBV28 and TRBJ2-3): DVKVTQSSRYLVKRTGEKVFLECVQDMDHENMFWYRQDPGLGLRLIYFSYDVKMKEKGDIPEGYSVSREKKERFSLILESASTNQTSMYLCASSSPRSGTQYFGPGTRLTVL.

J is TRBJ2-1 and V is TRBV27; tentative D call: TRBD1 (7 bases). The germline CDR1 and CDR2 sequences are MNHEY and SMNVEV (reference sequence). The CDR3 runs 15 residues. Trimming shortened V by 1 base and J by 9 bases, and 16 bases separated the two germline ends. DNA for the CDR3: TGTGCCAGCAGTTTATTGGTACAGGGGAGGAGTGAGCAGTTCTTC. Amino acid sequence: CASSLLVQGRSEQFF.

V gene TRBV28 combines with J gene TRBJ1-1, with 10 positions matching TRBD1. The CDR3 totals 15 residues. Trimming cost V 6 bases and J 5 bases; bases outside gene matches: 9. CDR1 and CDR2 from the germline V gene are MDHEN and SYDVKM. CDR3 DNA: TGTGCCAGCAGCCTGACAGGGGGCGCATGGACTGAAGCTTTCTTT. As protein: CASSLTGGAWTEAFF.

The chain links TRBV19 to TRBJ1-3, with a possible D match to TRBD1 (6 bases). The CDR3 runs 17 residues. Germline CDR1 reads LNHDA; CDR2 reads SQIVND (reference sequence). The V and J ends lost 5 bases and 4 bases respectively, with 21 bases between them. The CDR3 nucleotides are TGTGCCAGTAGTGTCGATGGGACAACCAGGAGGGGAAACACCATATATTTT. It codes for CASSVDGTTRRGNTIYF. The full variable domain, completed using reference TRBV19 and TRBJ1-3, is DGGITQSPKYLFRKEGQNVTLSCEQNLNHDAMYWYRQDPGQGLRLIYYSQIVNDFQKGDIAEGYSVSREKKESFPLTVTSAQKNPTAFYLCASSVDGTTRRGNTIYFGEGSWLTVV.

The chain carries TRBV2 and TRBJ2-7; D possibly corresponds to TRBD2 (5 bases). Germline V gene lookup returns CDR1 SNHLY and CDR2 FYNNEI. V gave up 6 bases and J gave up 7 bases, with 10 bases separating them. The CDR3 totals 11 residues. The CDR3 here is CASSYPGEQYF. CDR3 coding DNA: TGTGCCAGCAGCTATCCGGGGGAGCAGTACTTC.

This rearrangement joins TRBV19 to TRBJ2-5, with 8 bases lining up with TRBD2. This CDR3 contains 14 residues. Germline values: CDR1 LNHDA, CDR2 SQIVND (reference sequence). V was clipped by 4 bases and J by 2 bases; unmatched bases: 3. The CDR3 sequence: CASSNREGQETQYF. CDR3 nucleotides: TGTGCCAGTAGTAACCGGGAGGGACAAGAGACCCAGTACTTC. Full variable domain (remainder filled in from reference TRBV19 and TRBJ2-5): DGGITQSPKYLFRKEGQNVTLSCEQNLNHDAMYWYRQDPGQGLRLIYYSQIVNDFQKGDIAEGYSVSREKKESFPLTVTSAQKNPTAFYLCASSNREGQETQYFGPGTRLLVL.

This chain links TRBV30 with TRBJ1-1; D is possibly TRBD1 (5 bases). This CDR3 comprises 13 residues. Germline V CDR1 and CDR2: GTSNPN, SVGIG (reference sequence). Trimming pared 2 bases from V and 7 bases from J, leaving 14 bases between. CDR3 DNA: TGTGCCTGGAGTTCCGGGACTCTACATGAAGCTTTCTTT. Amino acid sequence: CAWSSGTLHEAFF.

As concerns this clone: A read error may produce the germline difference seen at one junction end. V and J are TRBV7-7 and TRBJ2-1; 8 bases match TRBD1. This CDR3 is 15 amino acids long. Germline assignment: CDR1 SSHAT and CDR2 FNYEAQ (reference sequence). CDR3 loop: CASSLGQGWNNEQFF. The CDR3 nucleotides read TGTGCTAGCAGCTTAGGACAGGGTTGGAACAATGAGCAGTTCTTC.

The chain uses TRBV6-6 and TRBJ2-3; 7 nucleotides align to TRBD2. Germline CDR1 MNHNY, CDR2 SVGAGI (reference sequence). This CDR3 has 18 amino acids. The J segment lost 0 bases and the V segment lost 5 bases, leaving 14 bases of the junction unmatched. The CDR3 nucleotides read TGTGCCAGCAGTCCCGGCCGACGGCGGGAGTGGAGCACAGATACGCAGTATTTT. This gives the protein CASSPGRRREWSTDTQYF.

The rearrangement joins TRBV19 to TRBJ2-5, with 7 bases matching TRBD2. The germline CDR1 and CDR2 sequences are LNHDA and SQIVND (reference sequence). V shed 1 base and J 5 bases; nucleotides not matched to a gene: 7. This CDR3 contains 15 residues. For the CDR3, the DNA is TGTGCCAGTAGTATAGTGGCGGGAGAGGGGGAGACCCAGTACTTC. Translated: CASSIVAGEGETQYF.